The rows below give T cell receptor beta chains drawn from one sample of a study of beta chain features in type 1 diabetes. The method was immunoSEQ multiplex PCR; TCRdb's version includes in-frame clones alone and lacks a portion of them. The sample gives a few hundred thousand clones, roughly 17% of which show up once; about 0.092% is in the top ten. The sample taken for sequencing was naive CD4+ T cells from blood. These receptors originate from a man aged 30 to 39 with type 1 diabetes. The CDR3 runs from the conserved cysteine through the conserved F or W. The D gene is left open where the match is weak. Expanded clones are given a class, and other clones once, few, many or no size at all.

>TRBV18|.|TRBJ2-7|.
CASSPPWTVTYEQYF
TGTGCCAGCTCACCACCTTGGACGGTAACCTACGAGCAGTACTTC
>TRBV18|.|TRBJ1-1|.
CASSDTEAFF
TGTGCCAGCTCGGATACGGAAGCTTTCTTT
>TRBV13|.|TRBJ2-7|.
CASSLGNSYEQYF
TGTGCCAGCAGCTTAGGGAACTCCTACGAGCAGTACTTC
>TRBV28|.|TRBJ2-1|TRBD1
CASSLDTAGGVYNEQFF
TGTGCCAGCAGTTTAGATACGGCAGGGGGCGTCTACAATGAGCAGTTCTTC
>TRBV7-2|few|TRBJ2-3|TRBD2
CASSFGTLAGGGTDTQYF
TGTGCCAGCAGCTTTGGGACACTAGCGGGAGGAGGCACAGATACGCAGTATTTT
>TRBV19|.|TRBJ2-5|TRBD2
CASSIRPSGIETQYF
TGTGCCAGTAGTATTCGGCCTAGCGGGATAGAGACCCAGTACTTC
>TRBV7-2|.|TRBJ2-3|.
CASSLQGRGTDTQYF
TGTGCCAGCAGCTTACAGGGGCGCGGGACAGATACGCAGTATTTT
>TRBV15|.|TRBJ1-1|.
CATSRDAGAYEAFF
TGTGCCACCAGCAGAGATGCAGGGGCATATGAAGCTTTCTTT
>TRBV29-1|few|TRBJ2-3|TRBD2
CSVTGTSGIADTQYF
TGCAGCGTAACAGGGACTAGCGGGATAGCAGATACGCAGTATTTT
>TRBV2|.|TRBJ2-5|TRBD2
CASSGTSGSQETQYF
TGTGCCAGCAGTGGAACGAGCGGGAGTCAAGAGACCCAGTACTTC
>TRBV29-1|.|TRBJ2-7|TRBD1
CSVAPGTGGSYEQYF
TGCAGCGTTGCCCCCGGGACAGGGGGCTCCTACGAGCAGTACTTC
>TRBV5-4|.|TRBJ2-2|.
CASSSSRGTGELFF
TGTGCCAGCAGCTCCTCTAGGGGCACCGGGGAGCTGTTTTTT
>TRBV7-9|few|TRBJ2-1|TRBD2
CASSFSGSSEQFF
TGTGCCAGCAGCTTTAGCGGGAGTAGTGAGCAGTTCTTC
>TRBV11-2|few|TRBJ2-5|TRBD2
CPQGGLAEQETQYF
TGTCCGCAAGGTGGACTAGCGGAACAAGAGACCCAGTACTTC
>TRBV27|.|TRBJ1-1|.
CASSLQGMLNTEAFF
TGTGCCAGCAGTTTGCAGGGGATGTTGAACACTGAAGCTTTCTTT
>TRBV28|few|TRBJ2-1|.
CASSLLANEQFF
TGTGCCAGCAGTTTACTAGCCAATGAGCAGTTCTTC
>TRBV28|.|TRBJ2-7|.
CASSVVGASYEQYF
TGTGCCAGCAGTGTGGTGGGGGCCTCCTACGAGCAGTACTTC
>TRBV5-4|once|TRBJ2-3|.
CASSQKDTDTQYF
TGTGCCAGCAGCCAAAAAGACACAGATACGCAGTATTTT
>TRBV5-4|.|TRBJ1-4|TRBD1
CASSWDRGSEKLFF
TGTGCCAGCAGCTGGGACAGGGGCTCTGAAAAACTGTTTTTT
>TRBV4-1|.|TRBJ2-7|TRBD2
CASSQIPSGKISYEQYF
TGCGCCAGCAGCCAGATACCTAGCGGCAAAATCTCCTACGAGCAGTACTTC
>TRBV7-2|.|TRBJ2-1|TRBD2
CASTLTSGSGEQFF
TGTGCCAGCACCCTGACTAGCGGGAGCGGTGAGCAGTTCTTC
>TRBV9|once|TRBJ2-2|TRBD2
CASSVDSGSLDTGELFF
TGTGCCAGCAGCGTAGATAGCGGGAGCCTAGACACCGGGGAGCTGTTTTTT
>TRBV28|.|TRBJ2-5|TRBD2
CASSGLAGVLETQYF
TGTGCCAGCAGCGGACTAGCGGGAGTGCTGGAGACCCAGTACTTC
>TRBV29-1|.|TRBJ1-3|.
CSVEGETGNTIYF
TGCAGCGTTGAAGGGGAGACGGGAAACACCATATATTTT
>TRBV10-3|.|TRBJ2-5|.
CAISTGVQETQYF
TGTGCCATCAGTACAGGAGTCCAAGAGACCCAGTACTTC
>TRBV14|.|TRBJ2-5|TRBD1
CASSFRQGRETQYF
TGTGCCAGCAGCTTTCGACAGGGCCGAGAGACCCAGTACTTC
>TRBV29-1|few|TRBJ2-7|TRBD2
CSVALRLAGGGEQYF
TGCAGCGTTGCCCTGCGACTAGCGGGAGGCGGCGAGCAGTACTTC
>TRBV5-1|.|TRBJ2-3|.
CASSSTQYTQYF
TGCGCCAGCAGCTCGACACAATATACGCAGTATTTT
>TRBV5-1|few|TRBJ2-3|.
CASSLETDTQYF
TGCGCCAGCAGCTTGGAAACAGATACGCAGTATTTT
>TRBV9|.|TRBJ2-3|.
CASSVGGRTSTDTQYF
TGTGCCAGCAGCGTAGGCGGCAGGACTAGCACAGATACGCAGTATTTT
>TRBV10-3|.|TRBJ2-1|.
CAISEWEVAAGNEQFF
TGTGCCATCAGTGAGTGGGAGGTAGCGGCGGGCAATGAGCAGTTCTTC
>TRBV15|.|TRBJ2-5|.
CATSRQGMETQYF
TGTGCCACCAGCAGACAGGGGATGGAGACCCAGTACTTC
>TRBV5-1|.|TRBJ2-2|.
CASSSRTGPGELFF
TGCGCCAGCAGCTCTCGGACCGGCCCCGGGGAGCTGTTTTTT
>TRBV2|few|TRBJ2-1|.
CASSEQGYNEQFF
TGTGCCAGCAGTGAACAGGGGTACAATGAGCAGTTCTTC
>TRBV30|.|TRBJ2-3|.
CAWTPPSNTDTQYF
TGTGCCTGGACCCCTCCTAGTAACACAGATACGCAGTATTTT
>TRBV29-1|few|TRBJ2-7|.
CSVAQGGTYEQYF
TGCAGCGTTGCCCAAGGGGGGACCTACGAGCAGTACTTC
>TRBV5-4|.|TRBJ2-1|TRBD2
CAINEGGSSYNEQFF
TGTGCCATCAATGAGGGCGGGAGCTCCTACAATGAGCAGTTCTTC
>TRBV7-2|few|TRBJ2-1|.
CASSQFRGYDRIF
TGTGCCAGCAGCCAATTTCGAGGGTACGACCGCATCTTC
>TRBV4-2|few|TRBJ2-7|TRBD1
CASMDRASYEQYF
TGTGCCAGCATGGACAGGGCATCCTACGAGCAGTACTTC
>TRBV25-1|few|TRBJ2-3|.
CASSEGVTASDTQYF
TGTGCCAGCAGTGAAGGGGTGACAGCTTCAGATACGCAGTATTTT
>TRBV13|.|TRBJ2-7|.
CASSLGATYEQYF
TGTGCCAGCAGCTTAGGGGCCACCTACGAGCAGTACTTC
>TRBV25-1|.|TRBJ2-7|.
CASTDREVEQYF
TGTGCCAGCACCGACAGGGAGGTCGAGCAGTACTTC
>TRBV29-1|.|TRBJ2-7|TRBD1
CSGGQGKYEQYF
TGCAGCGGGGGACAGGGGAAATACGAGCAGTACTTC
>TRBV11-2|many|TRBJ2-4|.
CASRKLAKNIQYF
TGTGCCAGCAGAAAACTAGCCAAAAACATTCAGTACTTC
>TRBV28|.|TRBJ2-7|.
CASSLKGYEQYF
TGTGCCAGCAGTTTAAAAGGTTACGAGCAGTACTTC
>TRBV21-1|.|TRBJ2-7|.
CASSPGTTYEQYF
TGTGCCAGCAGCCCCGGGACCACCTACGAGCAGTACTTC
>TRBV15|few|TRBJ2-7|.
CATSRAGFYEQYF
TGTGCCACCAGCAGAGCGGGGTTCTACGAGCAGTACTTC
>TRBV5-4|.|TRBJ2-3|.
CASSHLPGSDTQYF
TGTGCCAGCAGCCACCTGCCGGGATCAGATACGCAGTATTTT
>TRBV9|.|TRBJ2-7|.
CASSVAGVGYYEQYF
TGTGCCAGCAGCGTAGCGGGGGTCGGATACTACGAGCAGTACTTC
>TRBV5-1|few|TRBJ2-7|.
CATALGAGEEEQYF
TGCGCCACCGCGTTGGGAGCGGGTGAAGAGGAGCAGTACTTC
>TRBV28|few|TRBJ2-7|TRBD2
CASRLPQREEQYF
TGTGCCAGCAGACTACCCCAGCGGGAAGAGCAGTACTTC
>TRBV28|few|TRBJ2-3|.
CASSRGGTDTQYF
TGTGCCAGCAGCCGAGGGGGCACAGATACGCAGTATTTT